This entry features one T cell receptor (beta chain) sequence. The sample originates from a study of control samples from healthy donors and cancer patients. Libraries were prepared by immunoSEQ multiplex PCR; TCRdb keeps only in-frame clonotypes and omits some of them. The table includes roughly 170,000 clones, 85% to 95% detected once. Germline values: CDR1 SGHAT, CDR2 FQNNGV. V shed 1 base and J shed 5 bases, with 11 bases lying between them. The CDR3 is made up of 15 amino acids. Sequenced material: blood. This receptor was identified in an older woman in good health. The chain joins TRBV11-2 to TRBJ1-4; D is perhaps TRBD1 (6 bases). In DNA form, the CDR3 reads TGTGCCAGCAGCTTAGTAGGGGGGACCAATGAAAAACTGTTTTTT. Residues: CASSLVGGTNEKLFF.